A single sample is the source of the 13 T cell receptor beta chains below, sequenced in a study of response to subunit inactivated influenza vaccine. MiXCR, applied by TCRdb to the RT-PCR reads, yields one record per CDR3 protein. There are 650,000 or so distinct CDR3 sequences in the sample; around 13% occur only once, and approximately 7.6% lies in the top ten. Sample: PBMCs from blood, taken less than 15 days before vaccination. These receptors all stem from a man aged 45-65 years who received an inactivated influenza vaccine.

The chain uses TRBV7-2 and TRBJ2-5; 7 nucleotides match TRBD1. There are 14 residues in the CDR3. The ends lost 3 bases at V and 2 bases at J; junction bases unmatched: 3. Germline V gene lookup returns CDR1 SGHTA and CDR2 FQGNSA. CDR3 in amino acids: CASSFLTGQETQYF. In DNA, the CDR3 is TGTGCCAGCAGCTTCTTGACAGGGCAAGAGACCCAGTACTTC.

This sequence joins TRBV6-1 and TRBJ2-7, with 12 positions matching TRBD1. J was trimmed by 7 bases and V by 6 bases; bases with no gene match: 10. The CDR3 totals 15 residues. Germline V CDR1 and CDR2: MNHNS, SASEGT. CDR3 protein: CASRTYRDRGLEQYF. CDR3 nucleotides: TGTGCCAGCAGAACCTACCGGGACAGGGGGCTTGAGCAGTACTTC.

The rearrangement uses TRBV12-3 or TRBV12-4 and TRBJ2-7; no clear D. Trimming stripped 3 bases from V and 6 bases from J, with 15 bases between. The CDR3 has 14 amino acids. The CDR3 region has the DNA TGTGCCAGCAGTTTCGAAGGGTTAGCCCTCGAGCAGTACTTC. Translating it yields CASSFEGLALEQYF.

The rearrangement joins TRBV11-2 to TRBJ2-3; 7 bases fit TRBD2. V trimming: 8 bases; J trimming: 2 bases; junction bases outside the gene matches: 10. Germline V gene lookup returns CDR1 SGHAT and CDR2 FQNNGV. The length of the CDR3 is 15 residues. CDR3 amino acids: CASCRAGVTTDTQYF. The CDR3 DNA is TGTGCCAGCTGTCGCGCGGGAGTAACCACAGATACGCAGTATTTT. The variable domain in full, with the rest retrieved from reference TRBV11-2 and TRBJ2-3, is EAGVAQSPRYKIIEKRQSVAFWCNPISGHATLYWYQQILGQGPKLLIQFQNNGVVDDSQLPKDRFSAERLKGVDSTLKIQPAKLEDSAVYLCASCRAGVTTDTQYFGPGTRLTVL.

The V and J genes are TRBV5-1 and TRBJ2-1, with TRBD1 as a possible D gene (5 bases). V dropped 0 bases and J dropped 0 bases, with 10 bases sitting between them. Germline lookup yields CDR1 SGHRS and CDR2 YFSETQ. The CDR3 totals 16 residues. This CDR3 reads CASSLDRPSSYNEQFF. DNA of the CDR3: TGCGCCAGCAGCTTGGACAGGCCGAGCTCCTACAATGAGCAGTTCTTC.

The chain employs TRBV4-1 and TRBJ2-2; 9 nucleotides match TRBD1. The CDR3 spans 16 residues. Germline assignment: CDR1 MGHRA and CDR2 YSYEKL. V dropped 3 bases and J dropped 1; count of bases not matched to a gene: 3. The CDR3 reads CASSQPGQGNTGELFF. In DNA, the CDR3 is TGCGCCAGCAGCCAGCCGGGACAGGGGAACACCGGGGAGCTGTTTTTT.

This sequence joins TRBV4-1 and TRBJ1-1; D is unclear. The V gene's germline CDR1 is MGHRA and CDR2 YSYEKL. The CDR3 sequence is 14 residues long. Between the trimmed V and J ends, which lost 2 bases and 1 base, there was a span of 8 bases. CDR3 residues: CASSQPYQNTEAFF. The CDR3, as DNA: TGCGCCAGCAGCCAACCCTACCAGAACACTGAAGCTTTCTTT.

The chain uses TRBV4-3 and TRBJ2-1; TRBD2 matches at 10 bases. The V segment lost 4 bases and the J segment 6 bases; nucleotides outside the gene matches: 6. The CDR3 length is 15 residues. Germline V gene data show CDR1 as LGHNA and CDR2 as YSLEER. This CDR3 is CASSRKREGVNEQFF. CDR3 DNA: TGCGCCAGCAGCCGAAAGCGGGAGGGCGTCAATGAGCAGTTCTTC.

The J gene is TRBJ2-2, the V gene TRBV24-1; D is perhaps TRBD1 (6 bases). With 2 bases removed from V and 1 base from J, the gap between germline ends came to 28 bases. The CDR3 covers 22 residues. Germline values: CDR1 KGHDR, CDR2 SFDVKD. CDR3 sequence reads: CATSDYRPISGTRIKNTGELFF. CDR3 coding DNA: TGTGCCACCAGTGATTACCGGCCTATCTCCGGGACACGGATCAAGAACACCGGGGAGCTGTTTTTT.

This clonotype was seen ten or more times. V gene TRBV6-1 combines with J gene TRBJ1-6, with D possibly TRBD1 on 5 matching bases. Trimming shortened V by 7 bases and J by 6 bases, and 16 bases separated the two germline ends. From germline, CDR1 is MNHNS and CDR2 SASEGT. This CDR3 is built from 15 residues. DNA of the CDR3: TGTGCCAGCAAAAAGACCGGGACTTCTAATTCACCCCTCCACTTT. Translated: CASKKTGTSNSPLHF.

The chain is built from TRBV7-9 and TRBJ2-2; D ambiguous. CDR1 is SEHNR, CDR2 FQNEAQ, per germline (reference sequence). The CDR3 is made up of 15 amino acids. V gave up 1 base and J gave up 0 bases, with 6 bases separating them. The chain's CDR3 is CASSLVNTNTGELFF. The CDR3 DNA reads TGTGCCAGCAGCTTAGTAAACACGAACACCGGGGAGCTGTTTTTT.

This rearrangement joins TRBV7-9 to TRBJ2-1, with 13 bases matching TRBD2. Germline lookup yields CDR1 SEHNR and CDR2 FQNEAQ (reference sequence). With V trimmed by 5 bases and J by 7 bases, 11 bases remained unmatched. The length of the CDR3 is 17 residues. The CDR3 DNA sequence: TGTGCCAGCAGCGCGCGCCCGGGACTAGCGGGGTGGAATGAGCAGTTCTTC. This translates into CASSARPGLAGWNEQFF.

The chain recombines TRBV6-5 with TRBJ2-7, with a possible D match to TRBD1 (5 bases). Trimming stripped 0 bases from V and 2 bases from J, with 11 bases between. In germline, CDR1 is MNHEY, CDR2 SVGAGI. This CDR3 contains 15 residues. CDR3 sequence: CASSYSKRGAYEQYF. CDR3 in DNA: TGTGCCAGCAGTTACTCGAAAAGGGGCGCCTACGAGCAGTACTTC.